This T cell receptor (beta chain) was retrieved from a study of blood T cells in healthy people across ages. General study points: As age increased, TCR beta diversity per million T cells fell in a roughly linear fashion. A strong correlation was found between TCR beta diversity and the percentage of naive T cells.

In regard to this clonotype: No antigen is known for it.

With a J-beta primer mix and a sample-barcoded 5' primer, a second PCR ran 7 to 11 cycles. TCRdb recomputed calls from the 5' RACE reads with MiXCR, one row per CDR3 protein. The sample records roughly 730,000 distinct CDR3 sequences, around three fifths being singletons. Roughly 10 milliliters of peripheral blood were drawn from each donor into EDTA-treated tubes. Isolation yielded PBMCs, at least 6.5 million per sample, in every case. This CDR3 spans 16 amino acids. Between the trimmed V and J ends, which lost 4 bases and 9 bases, there was a span of 19 bases. Germline assignment: CDR1 SGHTA and CDR2 FQGTGA.

The J gene is TRBJ1-6, the V gene TRBV7-3, with unresolved D. The sequenced sample was blood. The receptor was isolated from a man aged 40-49 years in good health. In DNA form, the CDR3 reads TGTGCCAGCAGCTCGACCGGGAGGGCTCAAGGTTCACCCCTCCACTTT. It codes for CASSSTGRAQGSPLHF.